These 12 T cell receptor beta chains were sequenced from one sample in a study of cytomegalovirus exposure and HLA in healthy donors. Assay used: immunoSEQ multiplex PCR; TCRdb lists only in-frame clones, some missing. Of 150,000 or so clones listed, approximately 80% are singletons. Sequencing was done on a sample of PBMCs. The receptors here all came from a man aged 30 to 45 in good health and CMV-seropositive.

The rearrangement joins TRBV30 to TRBJ2-2; a possible D gene is TRBD1 (6 bases). Trimming took off 0 bases at V and 4 bases at J, with 6 bases between the two ends. Germline values: CDR1 GTSNPN, CDR2 SVGIG (reference sequence). The CDR3 loop spans 13 amino acids. CDR3 nucleotide sequence: TGTGCCTGGAGTGTACAGGGCACCGGGGAGCTGTTTTTT. Its translation is CAWSVQGTGELFF.

The chain carries TRBV29-1 and TRBJ2-1, with D possibly matching TRBD2 (5 bases). V lost 5 bases and J 5 bases, leaving 22 bases between the germline ends. The CDR3 loop spans 16 amino acids. Germline V lookup: CDR1 SQVTM, CDR2 ANQGSEA. CDR3 region: CSVFPIATGWDNEQFF. The CDR3 DNA reads as TGCAGCGTTTTTCCTATAGCGACCGGCTGGGACAATGAGCAGTTCTTC.

The chain couples TRBV5-8 to TRBJ2-1; no definite D call. Trimming stripped 0 bases from V and 3 bases from J, with 7 bases between. CDR3 length: 14 amino acids. Germline loops: CDR1 SGHTS, CDR2 YDEGEE. Written as DNA, the CDR3 is TGTGCCAGCAGCTTGGAACCAGTCTACAATGAGCAGTTCTTC. Its protein is CASSLEPVYNEQFF.

CDR3 nucleotides: TGTGCCACCCCGTGGGGCGCTGAAGCTTTCTTT. This translates into CATPWGAEAFF. The V call is TRBV19, the J call TRBJ1-1, with D tentatively TRBD1 (5 bases). This CDR3 contains 11 residues. CDR1 is LNHDA and CDR2 is SQIVND in the germline V gene (reference sequence). V was pared by 10 bases and J by 6 bases, with 12 bases between.

The chain carries TRBV7-2 and TRBJ1-2, with 12 nucleotides matching TRBD1. J gave up 3 bases and V 1 base, and 3 bases lay outside the gene matches. In germline, CDR1 is SGHTA, CDR2 FQGNSA. This CDR3 spans 16 amino acids. CDR3 nucleotides: TGTGCCAGCAGCTTAGGGGGACAGGGGGCAGACTATGGCTACACCTTC. It codes for CASSLGGQGADYGYTF.

The rearrangement joins TRBV7-2 to TRBJ2-7, with a weak D call TRBD2 (5 bases). The CDR3 spans 15 residues. The V gene's germline CDR1 is SGHTA and CDR2 FQGNSA. V was shortened by 5 bases and J by 0 bases, with 14 bases between the two germline ends. The CDR3 here is CASSLRPGSSYEQYF. CDR3 coding DNA: TGTGCCAGCAGCCTAAGACCGGGGAGCTCCTACGAGCAGTACTTC. The variable domain in full, completed from reference TRBV7-2 and TRBJ2-7, reads GAGVSQSPSNKVTEKGKDVELRCDPISGHTALYWYRQSLGQGLEFLIYFQGNSAPDKSGLPSDRFSAERTGGSVSTLTIQRTQQEDSAVYLCASSLRPGSSYEQYFGPGTRLTVT.

This clone has only one observation. The gene calls are TRBV18 and TRBJ1-4; 11 positions match TRBD1. The V gene's germline CDR1 is KGHSH and CDR2 LQKENI. Trimming at V came to 6 bases and at J to 7 bases, leaving 7 bases not matched to a gene. The CDR3 is 15 residues long. The CDR3 sequence is CASSPRTGGGEKLFF. DNA of the CDR3: TGTGCCAGCTCGCCCCGGACAGGGGGCGGTGAAAAACTGTTTTTT.

The V gene is TRBV11-2, the J gene TRBJ2-7; 10 nucleotides agree with TRBD1. Germline assignment: CDR1 SGHAT and CDR2 FQNNGV. The CDR3 contains 14 residues. After removal of 5 bases from V and 2 bases from J, the junction contained 3 bases not matched to a gene. The CDR3, as DNA: TGTGCCAGCAGCCTAGGACAGGGGGCCTACGAGCAGTACTTC. The encoded protein is CASSLGQGAYEQYF.

The chain carries TRBV13 and TRBJ2-3; 9 nucleotides agree with TRBD1. CDR3 length: 15 amino acids. CDR1 is PRHDT, CDR2 FYEKMQ, per germline (reference sequence). V dropped 5 bases and J dropped 4; count of bases not matched to a gene: 7. The CDR3 region is CASSVYRGQADTQYF. In DNA form, the CDR3 reads TGTGCCAGCAGCGTCTACAGGGGGCAGGCAGATACGCAGTATTTT.

V usage is TRBV6-5 and J usage is TRBJ2-1, with a tentative D call TRBD1 (6 bases). V was cut by 1 base and J by 4 bases, with 8 bases left in between. CDR1 is MNHEY and CDR2 is SVGAGI in the germline V gene. The CDR3 runs to 14 residues. The CDR3 DNA follows: TGTGCCAGCAGTTACTTCGACAGGTACAATGAGCAGTTCTTC. This codes for CASSYFDRYNEQFF.

This chain joins TRBV13 and TRBJ1-6; D may be TRBD1 (6 bases). The V end was cut by 1 base, the J end by 2 bases, with 21 bases between. Germline-derived CDR1 and CDR2 are PRHDT and FYEKMQ (reference sequence). There are 20 residues in the CDR3. The CDR3 protein is CASSLVAGGHAAPYNSPLHF. The CDR3 DNA follows: TGTGCCAGCAGCTTAGTAGCCGGGGGGCACGCCGCGCCCTATAATTCACCCCTCCACTTT.

The chain joins TRBV28 to TRBJ2-7; 10 bases align to TRBD1. The CDR3 extends over 14 amino acids. With 7 bases clipped from V and 4 bases from J, the junction kept 7 bases outside the gene matches. Per germline, CDR1 MDHEN and CDR2 SYDVKM. In DNA form, the CDR3 reads TGTGCCAGCAACCCGGGACAGGGGACTTACGAGCAGTACTTC. Its protein product is CASNPGQGTYEQYF.